The 21 T cell receptor beta chains in this list originate from one sample, sequenced in a study of blood T cell repertoires in COVID-19. Clones were sequenced by immunoSEQ multiplex PCR, and TCRdb holds only the in-frame ones, with some missing. Here the sample spans 200,000 to 250,000 clones, roughly 84% being singletons. Specimen: peripheral blood. These receptors were collected from a woman older than 75 with acute or convalescent COVID-19.

This clone came up a few times. The chain carries TRBV10-3 and TRBJ1-1; D remains unclear. The germline V and J ends were trimmed by 4 bases and 5 bases, with 14 bases remaining between them. The germline gives CDR1 ENHRY, CDR2 SYGVKD. The CDR3 contains 14 residues. The CDR3 DNA follows: TGTGCCATCAGTGCTGAGGGTAAATATACTGAAGCTTTCTTT. Its protein is CAISAEGKYTEAFF.

This clone was counted a single time. The chain is built from TRBV11-2 and TRBJ1-3; D is undetermined. The germline V gene encodes CDR1 SGHAT and CDR2 FQNNGV. The CDR3 has 15 amino acids. The V gene lost 5 bases and the J gene lost 0 bases, with 11 bases spanning the gap. The CDR3 DNA reads TGTGCCAGCAGCACCGGTTATGCCTCTGGAAACACCATATATTTT. Encoded protein: CASSTGYASGNTIYF.

This rearrangement joins TRBV3-1 (or the pseudogene TRBV3-2) to TRBJ2-7, with D perhaps matching TRBD1 (6 bases). The CDR3 totals 13 residues. Germline V gene data show CDR1 as LGHDT and CDR2 as YNNKEL (reference sequence). Trimming left V 5 bases short and J 5 bases short, with 13 bases between. This CDR3 reads CASSFRGVHEQYF. The CDR3, as DNA: TGTGCCAGCAGCTTCAGGGGCGTCCACGAGCAGTACTTC.

V and J are TRBV15 and TRBJ2-1, with TRBD1 matching over 8 bases. This CDR3 has 15 residues. J was trimmed by 4 bases and V by 4 bases; bases with no gene match: 6. The germline CDR1 and CDR2 sequences are LNHNV and YYDKDF (reference sequence). The CDR3 coding sequence is TGTGCCACCAGCACAGACAGGGGCTTATACAATGAGCAGTTCTTC. Translated: CATSTDRGLYNEQFF.

The chain links TRBV6-2 or TRBV6-3 to TRBJ1-4; perhaps TRBD1 as D (6 bases). CDR1 MNHEY and CDR2 SVGEGT come from the germline V gene. The germline V and J ends were trimmed by 2 bases and 2 bases, with 12 bases remaining between them. The CDR3 runs 16 residues. The CDR3 loop reads CASSYGRGATNEKLFF. CDR3 in DNA: TGTGCCAGCAGTTACGGGCGGGGGGCGACTAATGAAAAACTGTTTTTT.

J is TRBJ1-1 and V is TRBV18, with TRBD1 matching 9 bases. This CDR3 is built from 16 residues. V shed 1 base and J 4 bases; nucleotides not matched to a gene: 7. Germline lookup yields CDR1 KGHSH and CDR2 LQKENI. The CDR3 loop is CASSPQPQGAGTEAFF. The CDR3 bases are TGTGCCAGCTCACCACAGCCACAGGGGGCTGGCACTGAAGCTTTCTTT.

CDR3 in DNA: TGTGCCAGCAGCTTAGTGGGGGGCTCTGGAAACACCATATATTTT. Protein product: CASSLVGGSGNTIYF. J is TRBJ1-3 and V is TRBV7-2; weak D call: TRBD1 (5 bases). CDR1 SGHTA and CDR2 FQGNSA come from the germline V gene. This CDR3 region has 15 residues. The V and J ends lost 1 base and 0 bases respectively, with 7 bases between them.

This clone came up a few times. The chain links TRBV7-2 to TRBJ2-2, with TRBD2 matching 7 bases. This CDR3 contains 14 residues. The V gene end was trimmed by 4 bases and the J gene end by 6 bases; junction bases not matched to a gene: 5. The V gene's germline CDR1 is SGHTA and CDR2 FQGNSA. The CDR3 nucleotides are TGTGCCAGCAGCTCCGCCCTAGCGGCCGGGGAGCTGTTTTTT. Protein: CASSSALAAGELFF.

This clone was counted a single time. This rearrangement joins TRBV18 to TRBJ2-1; TRBD1 matches at 8 bases. The V and J ends lost 0 bases and 5 bases, in that order; junction bases with no gene match: 6. Germline assignment: CDR1 KGHSH and CDR2 LQKENI. The CDR3 spans 16 residues. The CDR3 DNA follows: TGTGCCAGCTCACCACCGAGGACAGGGCTCGACAATGAGCAGTTCTTC. This sequence encodes CASSPPRTGLDNEQFF.

CDR3 sequence: CASRYTGGGEQYF. The CDR3, as DNA: TGTGCCAGCAGATACACGGGGGGCGGCGAGCAGTACTTC. The J gene is TRBJ2-7, the V gene TRBV27; the D gene is possibly TRBD2 (7 bases). The V gene's germline CDR1 is MNHEY and CDR2 SMNVEV (reference sequence). This CDR3 is built from 13 residues. The ends were cut back, 6 bases at V and 6 bases at J, with 15 bases in the middle.

The rearrangement joins TRBV27 to TRBJ2-2; 10 nucleotides align to TRBD2. J gave up 2 bases and V 6 bases, and 6 bases lay outside the gene matches. Germline CDR1 is MNHEY and CDR2 is SMNVEV (reference sequence). This CDR3 spans 16 amino acids. The CDR3 loop is CASSLAGGSNTGELFF. As DNA, the CDR3 is TGTGCCAGCAGCTTAGCGGGGGGATCTAACACCGGGGAGCTGTTTTTT.

The rearrangement uses TRBV3-1 (or the pseudogene TRBV3-2) and TRBJ1-3; D is unresolved. This CDR3 has 16 amino acids. Germline values: CDR1 LGHDT, CDR2 YNNKEL (reference sequence). Between the trimmed V and J ends, which lost 1 base and 4 bases, there was a span of 14 bases. DNA of the CDR3: TGTGCCAGCAGCCAAGCTGGGCCCAACGTCGGAAACACCATATATTTT. Translation gives CASSQAGPNVGNTIYF.

For the CDR3, the DNA is TGCGCCAGCAGCTTTAGGGGTAACACCGGGGAGCTGTTTTTT. Translated, it gives CASSFRGNTGELFF. The chain carries TRBV5-1 and TRBJ2-2; D may be TRBD1 (5 bases). Germline CDR1 reads SGHRS; CDR2 reads YFSETQ. With 2 bases removed from V and 2 bases from J, the gap between germline ends came to 7 bases. This CDR3 has 14 residues.

This chain uses TRBV4-3 with TRBJ1-1; 8 nucleotides line up with TRBD1. Per the germline V gene, CDR1 is LGHNA and CDR2 is YSLEER. The CDR3 totals 15 residues. Trimming took 5 bases from V and 1 from J; bases not matched to a gene: 6. The CDR3 DNA sequence: TGCGCCAGCAGCTATCAGGGGGCCGGGAACACTGAAGCTTTCTTT. Protein sequence: CASSYQGAGNTEAFF.

The chain combines TRBV4-2 with TRBJ2-1, with 12 positions matching TRBD2. The CDR3 consists of 17 residues. V lost 0 bases, J lost 7 bases, and 7 bases stayed unmatched. Germline V CDR1 and CDR2: LGHNA, YNFKEQ. The CDR3 DNA is TGTGCCAGCAGCCAAGAGGCTAGCGGGGGGGCCTCGAATGAGCAGTTCTTC. It encodes CASSQEASGGASNEQFF.

The chain carries TRBV5-6 and TRBJ2-1; no clear D gene. Germline V gives CDR1 SGHDT, CDR2 YYEEEE. The V gene lost 2 bases and the J gene lost 4 bases, with 7 bases spanning the gap. The CDR3 has 13 amino acids. CDR3 in DNA: TGTGCCAGCAGCTTTGGCAGTTACAATGAGCAGTTCTTC. It codes for CASSFGSYNEQFF.

The chain couples TRBV11-3 to TRBJ2-1; 10 positions agree with TRBD2. This CDR3 spans 15 amino acids. The germline V gene encodes CDR1 SGHNT and CDR2 YENEEA. With 4 bases clipped from V and 5 bases from J, the junction kept 5 bases outside the gene matches. This chain's CDR3 is CASSSKRGGNNEQFF. CDR3 DNA: TGTGCCAGCAGCTCTAAGCGGGGGGGAAACAATGAGCAGTTCTTC.

The V and J genes are TRBV27 and TRBJ1-1; D is uncertain. Trimming took 5 bases from V and 4 from J, leaving 17 bases between them. The CDR3 is made up of 15 amino acids. In germline, CDR1 is MNHEY, CDR2 SMNVEV (reference sequence). This CDR3 is CASSPLAAEVTEAFF. In nucleotides, the CDR3 is TGTGCCAGCAGTCCCTTGGCCGCCGAGGTCACTGAAGCTTTCTTT.

The chain carries TRBV6-7 and TRBJ1-2; 8 bases agree with TRBD1. TRBV6-7 qualifies as an ORF whose function is uncertain. The CDR3 contains 15 residues. V lost 6 bases, J lost 7 bases, and 13 bases stayed unmatched. Here the CDR3 reads CASRPSRDRPLGYTF. The CDR3 coding sequence is TGTGCCAGCAGACCATCCAGGGACAGGCCGCTTGGCTACACCTTC.

The V gene is TRBV5-4, the J gene TRBJ1-3; TRBD1 matches at 7 bases. Germline CDR1 reads SGHNT; CDR2 reads YYREEE (reference sequence). With V trimmed by 0 bases and J by 4 bases, 4 bases remained unmatched. The CDR3 extends over 15 amino acids. The CDR3 here is CASSLEGALGNTIYF. DNA of the CDR3: TGTGCCAGCAGCTTGGAGGGGGCGCTGGGAAACACCATATATTTT.

The V and J genes are TRBV7-9 and TRBJ2-2; 9 bases line up with TRBD1. Germline lookup yields CDR1 SEHNR and CDR2 FQNEAQ (reference sequence). This CDR3 has 16 amino acids. V shed 5 bases, J shed 9 bases, and the junction held 13 bases outside the gene matches. The CDR3 DNA is TGTGCCAGCAGCGGTACGGGACAGGGTGCCGTACGGGAGCTGTTTTTT. Translation gives CASSGTGQGAVRELFF. Supplemented by reference TRBV7-9 and TRBJ2-2, the full variable domain reads DTGVSQNPRHKITKRGQNVTFRCDPISEHNRLYWYRQTLGQGPEFLTYFQNEAQLEKSRLLSDRFSAERPKGSFSTLEIQRTEQGDSAMYLCASSGTGQGAVRELFFGEGSRLTVL.